This TCR beta chain was recovered during a study of T cells in Graves' hyperthyroidism and ophthalmopathy. This clonotype has at least ten counts. Its antigen is unidentified. RNA transcripts served as the template for amplifying TCR beta CDR3 regions. The TCR CDR3 was amplified in a first-round RT-PCR using the HTBI primer set. TCRdb used MiXCR to reprocess the multiplex PCR reads, holding one entry per CDR3 protein. The sample consists of approximately 510,000 distinct CDR3 sequences, more than 20% of them appearing once. Study conclusions and caveats: In the analysis, a 13 V-J model separated ophthalmopathy from stable hyperthyroidism.

Exclusion criteria comprised uncontrolled infection, other autoimmune disease, pregnancy or lactation. The authors took PBMCs from 10 ml fresh peripheral blood. The source material was blood. The source is a man younger than 35 with Graves' hyperthyroidism.

CDR3 coding DNA: TGTGCCAGCATCACCGGGGGGGGGCTGGCTGAAGCTTTCTTT. Translated: CASITGGGLAEAFF. This chain uses TRBV6-1 with TRBJ1-1; a possible D gene is TRBD1 (6 bases). Trimming stripped 7 bases from V and 6 bases from J, with 18 bases between. Germline V gene sequence: CDR1 MNHNS, CDR2 SASEGT. The CDR3 extends over 14 amino acids.